This T cell receptor beta chain was profiled in a study of shared clonotypes between healthy human individuals. As for the study in general: Every donor yielded three CD4 naive, three CD4 memory, two CD8 naive and one CD8 memory plate.

Deletions cut 4 bases from V and 1 base from J, with 14 bases between. Germline V lookup: CDR1 LNHDA, CDR2 SQIVND (reference sequence). The CDR3 totals 15 residues. This table comes from immunoSEQ multiplex PCR, and its TCRdb copy is limited to in-frame clones, with some not included. The sample comprises roughly 1,500,000 clones, 98% of which are singletons, and roughly 0.45% rests with the top ten. The V call is TRBV19, the J call TRBJ2-7; D might be TRBD1 (5 bases). The origin of this receptor is a man aged 25 to 45 in good health. The source material was naive CD4+ T cells sorted from blood. Subset described: CD45RA+ positively selected. CDR3 residues: CASSTRDFRSYEQYF. CDR3 bases: TGTGCCAGTAGTACCAGGGATTTCCGATCCTACGAGCAGTACTTC.